This T cell receptor beta chain was documented in a study of T cell changes during pregnancy in multiple sclerosis. V trimming: 5 bases; J trimming: 2 bases; junction bases outside the gene matches: 7. The CDR3 is 15 residues long. Germline-derived CDR1 and CDR2 are MNHEY and SMNVEV (reference sequence). The method was immunoSEQ multiplex PCR; TCRdb's version includes in-frame clones alone and lacks a portion of them. The data contain more than 45,000 clones, 88% of them singletons. The receptor's source is a female donor with multiple sclerosis, enrolled in a pregnancy study. The chain has TRBV27 and TRBJ2-3, with TRBD2 matching 7 bases. The specimen comprised CD4+ T cells from peripheral blood mononuclear cells, sampled in the second trimester of pregnancy. DNA for the CDR3: TGTGCCAGCAGTGACGCTAGCGGATACACAGATACGCAGTATTTT. This sequence encodes CASSDASGYTDTQYF.